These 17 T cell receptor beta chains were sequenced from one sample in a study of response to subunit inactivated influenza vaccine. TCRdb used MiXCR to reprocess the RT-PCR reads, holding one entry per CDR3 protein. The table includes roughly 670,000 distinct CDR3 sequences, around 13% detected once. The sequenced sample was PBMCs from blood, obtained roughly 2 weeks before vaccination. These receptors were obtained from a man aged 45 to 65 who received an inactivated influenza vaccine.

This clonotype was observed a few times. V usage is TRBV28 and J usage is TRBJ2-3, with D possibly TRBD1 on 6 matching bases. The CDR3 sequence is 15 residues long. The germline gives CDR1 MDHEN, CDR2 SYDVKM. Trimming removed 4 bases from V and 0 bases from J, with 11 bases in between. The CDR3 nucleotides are TGTGCCAGCAGTTCAGGGGTCGGTAGCACAGATACGCAGTATTTT. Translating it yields CASSSGVGSTDTQYF.

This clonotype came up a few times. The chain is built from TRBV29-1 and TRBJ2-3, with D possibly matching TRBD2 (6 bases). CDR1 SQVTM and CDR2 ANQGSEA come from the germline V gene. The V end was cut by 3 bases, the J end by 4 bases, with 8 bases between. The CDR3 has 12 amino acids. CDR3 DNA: TGCAGCGTTGATACGGGAGCAGATACGCAGTATTTT. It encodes CSVDTGADTQYF.

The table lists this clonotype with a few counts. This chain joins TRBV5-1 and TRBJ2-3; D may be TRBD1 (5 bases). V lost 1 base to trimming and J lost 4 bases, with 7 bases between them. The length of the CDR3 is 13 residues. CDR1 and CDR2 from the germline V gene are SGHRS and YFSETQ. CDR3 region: CASSLRQSDTQYF. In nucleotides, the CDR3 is TGCGCCAGCAGCTTGAGACAGTCAGATACGCAGTATTTT.

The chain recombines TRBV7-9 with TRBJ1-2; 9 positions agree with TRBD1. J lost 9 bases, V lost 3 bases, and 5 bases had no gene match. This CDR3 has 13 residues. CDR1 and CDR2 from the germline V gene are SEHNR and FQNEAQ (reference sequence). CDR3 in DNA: TGTGCCAGCAGCTTCAGACAGGGGGAAAGCTACACCTTC. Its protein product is CASSFRQGESYTF.

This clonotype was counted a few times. This chain's CDR3 is CASSQAATTGGDYEQYF. The CDR3 DNA reads TGTGCCAGCAGCCAAGCAGCCACGACAGGGGGCGATTACGAGCAGTACTTC. The V and J genes are TRBV3-1 and TRBJ2-7, with 10 bases fitting TRBD1. Trimming at V came to 1 base and at J to 4 bases, leaving 10 bases not matched to a gene. CDR3 length equals 17 residues. Germline V CDR1 and CDR2: LGHDT, YNNKEL (reference sequence).

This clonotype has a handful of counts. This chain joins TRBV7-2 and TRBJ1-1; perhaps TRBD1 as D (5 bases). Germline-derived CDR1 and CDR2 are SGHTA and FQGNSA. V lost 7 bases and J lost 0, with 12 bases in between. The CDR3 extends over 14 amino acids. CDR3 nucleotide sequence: TGTGCCAGCAACATCGGGACGGTGAACACTGAAGCTTTCTTT. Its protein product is CASNIGTVNTEAFF.

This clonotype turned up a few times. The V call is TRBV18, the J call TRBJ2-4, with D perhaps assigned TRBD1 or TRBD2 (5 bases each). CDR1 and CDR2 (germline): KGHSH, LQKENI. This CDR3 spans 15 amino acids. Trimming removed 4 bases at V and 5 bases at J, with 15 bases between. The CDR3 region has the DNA TGTGCCAGCTCACTCTTGCAGGGAGTCCAAAACATTCAGTACTTC. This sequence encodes CASSLLQGVQNIQYF. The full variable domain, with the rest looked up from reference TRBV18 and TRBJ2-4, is NAGVMQNPRHLVRRRGQEARLRCSPMKGHSHVYWYRQLPEEGLKFMVYLQKENIIDESGMPKERFSAEFPKEGPSILRIQQVVRGDSAAYFCASSLLQGVQNIQYFGAGTRLSVL.

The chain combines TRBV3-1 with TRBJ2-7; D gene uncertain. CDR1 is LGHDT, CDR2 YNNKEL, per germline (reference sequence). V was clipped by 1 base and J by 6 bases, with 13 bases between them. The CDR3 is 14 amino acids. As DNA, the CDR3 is TGTGCCAGCAGCCAAGTGGGGTCGCGCGGCGAGCAGTACTTC. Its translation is CASSQVGSRGEQYF.

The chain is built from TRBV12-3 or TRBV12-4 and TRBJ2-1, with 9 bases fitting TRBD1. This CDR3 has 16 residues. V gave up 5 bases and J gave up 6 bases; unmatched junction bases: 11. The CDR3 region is CASSVMLGQGSNEQFF. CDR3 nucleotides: TGTGCCAGCAGTGTGATGTTGGGACAGGGAAGCAATGAGCAGTTCTTC.

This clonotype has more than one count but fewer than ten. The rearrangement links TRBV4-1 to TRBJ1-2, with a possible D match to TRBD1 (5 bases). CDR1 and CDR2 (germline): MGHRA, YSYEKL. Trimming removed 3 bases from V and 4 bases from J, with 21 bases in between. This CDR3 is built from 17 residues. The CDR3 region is CASSQEYRTRVPYGYTF. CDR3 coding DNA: TGCGCCAGCAGCCAGGAATATAGGACAAGGGTTCCCTATGGCTACACCTTC.

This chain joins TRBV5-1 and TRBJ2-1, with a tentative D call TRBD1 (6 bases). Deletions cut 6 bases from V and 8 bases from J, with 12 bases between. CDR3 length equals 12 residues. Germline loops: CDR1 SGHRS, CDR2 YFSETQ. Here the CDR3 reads CASTLQGDEQFF. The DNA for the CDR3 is TGCGCCAGCACCCTACAGGGTGATGAGCAGTTCTTC.

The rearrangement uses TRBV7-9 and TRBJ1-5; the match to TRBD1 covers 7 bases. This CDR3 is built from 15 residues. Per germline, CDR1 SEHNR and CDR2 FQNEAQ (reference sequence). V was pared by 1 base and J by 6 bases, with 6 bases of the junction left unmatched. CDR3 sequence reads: CASSLGSGGSQPQHF. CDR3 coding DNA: TGTGCCAGCAGCTTAGGATCAGGGGGGAGTCAGCCCCAGCATTTT.

CDR3 in amino acids: CASSPGASGGQETQYF. The CDR3 bases are TGTGCCAGCAGCCCAGGGGCCAGCGGGGGCCAAGAGACCCAGTACTTC. The chain uses TRBV7-8 and TRBJ2-5, with 8 bases matching TRBD2. CDR1 is SGHVS and CDR2 is FQNEAQ in the germline V gene. V lost 5 bases and J lost 1; bases outside the gene matches: 9. The CDR3 totals 16 residues. Supplemented by reference TRBV7-8 and TRBJ2-5, the full variable domain reads GAGVSQSPRYKVAKRGQDVALRCDPISGHVSLFWYQQALGQGPEFLTYFQNEAQLDKSGLPSDRFFAERPEGSVSTLKIQRTQQEDSAVYLCASSPGASGGQETQYFGPGTRLLVL.

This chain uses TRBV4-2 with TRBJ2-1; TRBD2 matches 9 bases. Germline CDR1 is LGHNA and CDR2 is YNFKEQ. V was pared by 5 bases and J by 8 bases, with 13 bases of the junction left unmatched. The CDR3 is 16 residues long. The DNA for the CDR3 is TGTGCCAGCAGCGCAGCCGTCAGCGGGAGGAGACATGAGCAGTTCTTC. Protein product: CASSAAVSGRRHEQFF.

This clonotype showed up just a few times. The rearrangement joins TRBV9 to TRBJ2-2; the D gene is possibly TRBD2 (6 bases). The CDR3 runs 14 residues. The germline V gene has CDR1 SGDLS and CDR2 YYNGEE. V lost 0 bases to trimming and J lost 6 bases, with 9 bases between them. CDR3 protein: CASSVVGSAGELFF. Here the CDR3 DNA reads TGTGCCAGCAGCGTAGTCGGGAGCGCCGGGGAGCTGTTTTTT.

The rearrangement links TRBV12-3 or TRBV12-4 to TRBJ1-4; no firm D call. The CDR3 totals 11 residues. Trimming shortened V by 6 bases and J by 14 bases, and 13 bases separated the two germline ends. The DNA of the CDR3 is TGTGCCAGCAGACACCGAGGCCCGCTGTTTTTT. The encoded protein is CASRHRGPLFF.

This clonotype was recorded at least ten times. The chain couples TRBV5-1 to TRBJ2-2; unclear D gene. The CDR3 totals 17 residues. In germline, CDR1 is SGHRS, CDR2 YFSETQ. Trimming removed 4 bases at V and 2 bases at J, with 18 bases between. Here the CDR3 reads CASSLQRRVGNTGELFF. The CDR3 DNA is TGCGCCAGCAGCCTCCAACGTAGAGTGGGCAACACCGGGGAGCTGTTTTTT.